The T cell receptor beta chain described here comes from a study of radiotherapy plus CTLA-4 blockade in lung cancer. Clones were sequenced by immunoSEQ multiplex PCR, and TCRdb holds only the in-frame ones, with some missing. Found here are about 91,000 clones, around 72% of them singletons; the top ten hold around an eighth. This CDR3 spans 19 amino acids. After removal of 4 bases from V and 1 base from J, the junction contained 15 bases not matched to a gene. This chain joins TRBV6-7 and TRBJ1-1; 10 bases map to TRBD1. TRBV6-7 is an open reading frame whose function is uncertain. Sequenced here: peripheral blood, sampled from a patient treated with radiotherapy plus ipilimumab. The sequence was collected from a human donor with non-small cell lung cancer that progressed on radiotherapy plus ipilimumab. CDR3 in amino acids: CASSSLGQGDNPRNTEAFF. In nucleotides, the CDR3 is TGTGCCAGCAGTTCGCTTGGACAGGGGGATAATCCACGGAACACTGAAGCTTTCTTT.